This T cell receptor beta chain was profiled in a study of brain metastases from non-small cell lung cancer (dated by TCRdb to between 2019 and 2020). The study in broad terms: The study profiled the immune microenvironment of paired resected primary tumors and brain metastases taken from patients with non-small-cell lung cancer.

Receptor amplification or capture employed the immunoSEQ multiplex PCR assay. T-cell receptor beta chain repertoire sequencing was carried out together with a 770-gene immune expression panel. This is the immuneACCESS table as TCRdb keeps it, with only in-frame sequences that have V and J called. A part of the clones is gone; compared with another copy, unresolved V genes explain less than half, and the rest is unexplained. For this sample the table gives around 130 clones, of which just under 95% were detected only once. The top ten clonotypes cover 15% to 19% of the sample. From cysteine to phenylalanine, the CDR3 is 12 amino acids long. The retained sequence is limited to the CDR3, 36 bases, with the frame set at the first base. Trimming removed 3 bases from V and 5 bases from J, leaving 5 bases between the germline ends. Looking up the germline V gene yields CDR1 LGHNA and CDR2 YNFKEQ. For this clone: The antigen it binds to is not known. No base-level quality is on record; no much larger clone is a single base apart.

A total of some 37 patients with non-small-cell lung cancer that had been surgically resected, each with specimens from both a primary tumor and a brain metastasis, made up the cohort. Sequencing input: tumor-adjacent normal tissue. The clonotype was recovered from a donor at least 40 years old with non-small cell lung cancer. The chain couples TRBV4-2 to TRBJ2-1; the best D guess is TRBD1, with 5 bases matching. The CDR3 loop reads CASSHRDNEQFF. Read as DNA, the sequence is TGTGCCAGCAGCCACAGGGACAATGAGCAGTTCTTC.